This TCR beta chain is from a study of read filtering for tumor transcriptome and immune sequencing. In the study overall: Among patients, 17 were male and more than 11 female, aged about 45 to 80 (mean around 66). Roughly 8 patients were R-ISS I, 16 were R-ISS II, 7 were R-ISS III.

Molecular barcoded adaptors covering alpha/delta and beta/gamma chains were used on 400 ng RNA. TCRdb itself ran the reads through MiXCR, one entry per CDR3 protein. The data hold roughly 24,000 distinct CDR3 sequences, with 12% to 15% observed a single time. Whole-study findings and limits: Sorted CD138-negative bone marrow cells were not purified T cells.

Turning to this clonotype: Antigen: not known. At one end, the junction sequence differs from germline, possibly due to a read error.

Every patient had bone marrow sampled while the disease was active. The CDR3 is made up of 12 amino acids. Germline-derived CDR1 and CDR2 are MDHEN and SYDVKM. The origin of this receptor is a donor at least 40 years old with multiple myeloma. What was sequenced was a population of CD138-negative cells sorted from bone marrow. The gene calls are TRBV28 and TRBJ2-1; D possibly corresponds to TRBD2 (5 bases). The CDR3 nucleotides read TGTGCCAGCAGACACCCCTGGAGGAGGCGAGGGTTC. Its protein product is CASRHPWRRRGF. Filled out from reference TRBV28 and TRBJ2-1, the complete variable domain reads DVKVTQSSRYLVKRTGEKVFLECVQDMDHENMFWYRQDPGLGLRLIYFSYDVKMKEKGDIPEGYSVSREKKERFSLILESASTNQTSMYLCASRHPWRRRGFGPGTRLTVL.